The clone carrying this T cell receptor (beta chain) showed up just a few times. The record originates from a study of blood T cell repertoires in COVID-19. Some clones are missing from TCRdb's copy, which holds only in-frame ones; the method was immunoSEQ multiplex PCR. The table lists under 300,000 clones, about 82% of them singletons, with roughly an eighth in the top ten. The germline V gene encodes CDR1 LGHNA and CDR2 YNFKEQ. The CDR3 loop spans 14 amino acids. The V and J ends lost 6 bases and 8 bases, in that order; junction bases with no gene match: 9. Sequencing used peripheral blood. This TCR derives from a man at least 80 years old with acute or convalescent COVID-19. This chain connects TRBV4-2 to TRBJ1-4; 7 nucleotides line up with TRBD1. The CDR3 here is CASRPDRAGEKLFF. For the CDR3, the DNA is TGTGCCAGCAGACCCGACAGGGCGGGCGAAAAACTGTTTTTT.